This TCR beta chain comes out of a study of blood T cell repertoires in COVID-19. The wider study: Spain, Italy and the United States supplied samples that represented acute and convalescent COVID-19. PBMCs, B-cell-depleted T cells, or T cells provided the cDNA or gDNA that made up the material.

As for this clone: This CDR3 is also generated by other DNA sequences in the sample.

Authors' processing steps: It was from reference gene primer amplification that nucleated cell counts were estimated. Sequenced by immunoSEQ multiplex PCR; TCRdb stores in-frame clones only, minus some. The V and J calls and clone size were taken over from that table, and D and trimming were inferred from the DNA. The sample includes about 73,000 clones, approximately 80% of them seen just once. The receptor was derived from a woman aged 55-69 years with acute or convalescent COVID-19. What was sequenced was peripheral blood.

The CDR3 nucleotides are TGTGCCAGCAGCTTAGAACCTAGCGGTACGCAGTATTTT. Amino acids: CASSLEPSGTQYF. V is TRBV11-2 and J is TRBJ2-3; 7 nucleotides agree with TRBD2. Germline V gene lookup returns CDR1 SGHAT and CDR2 FQNNGV. V lost 0 bases and J lost 8; bases outside the gene matches: 2. The CDR3 consists of 13 residues. Full variable domain (outside the CDR3, taken from reference TRBV11-2 and TRBJ2-3): EAGVAQSPRYKIIEKRQSVAFWCNPISGHATLYWYQQILGQGPKLLIQFQNNGVVDDSQLPKDRFSAERLKGVDSTLKIQPAKLEDSAVYLCASSLEPSGTQYFGPGTRLTVL.